A selection of T cell receptor beta chains follows, all from one sample in a study of T cell responses to AZD1222 COVID-19 vaccine. TCRdb's copy holds only in-frame clones and misses some; the assay was immunoSEQ multiplex PCR. The data show around 200,000 clones, 90% to 95% seen once. The source was peripheral blood, collected 28 days after the second AZD1222 dose. These receptors all stem from an adult who received the AZD1222 COVID-19 vaccine. Both conserved end residues are part of each CDR3. The order of the fields is V gene, D gene, clone size, J gene, CDR3 length, CDR3 protein, CDR3 DNA. D genes are given only for firm matches. Where a row states a size, it is once, few, many or the class of an expanded clone; other rows omit it.

TRBV7-3	TRBD2	-	TRBJ2-3	16	CASSLRSGATGDTQYF	TGTGCCAGCAGTCTAAGAAGCGGGGCAACGGGAGATACGCAGTATTTT
TRBV2	-	-	TRBJ1-6	14	CASGSASRNSPLHF	TGTGCCAGCGGCAGTGCTTCCCGAAATTCACCCCTCCACTTT
TRBV5-4	-	once	TRBJ2-7	12	CASSGESYEQYF	TGTGCCAGCAGCGGGGAGTCCTACGAGCAGTACTTC
TRBV27	-	-	TRBJ2-1	12	CASSLGGNEQFF	TGTGCCAGCAGTTTAGGGGGCAATGAGCAGTTCTTC
TRBV27	TRBD2	-	TRBJ2-1	17	CASSPLYTSGLRGEQFF	TGTGCCAGCAGTCCGTTATATACTAGCGGACTACGGGGTGAGCAGTTCTTC
TRBV29-1	TRBD2	once	TRBJ2-1	20	CSVGIGGGLAGVVHHNEQFF	TGCAGCGTTGGTATTGGTGGAGGGCTAGCGGGAGTAGTTCACCACAATGAGCAGTTCTTC
TRBV3-1/TRBV3-2	-	-	TRBJ2-3	15	CASSLGRREGDTQYF	TGTGCCAGCAGCCTGGGGAGGCGGGAAGGGGATACGCAGTATTTT
TRBV3-1/TRBV3-2	TRBD1	-	TRBJ1-2	15	CASSPTGKHPYGYTF	TGTGCCAGCAGCCCGACAGGGAAACATCCCTATGGCTACACCTTC
TRBV19	-	-	TRBJ1-5	12	CASSSGGLPQHF	TGTGCCAGTAGTTCGGGGGGCCTCCCCCAGCATTTT
TRBV28	-	once	TRBJ1-3	15	CASSVFRTGGNTIYF	TGTGCCAGCAGTGTGTTTCGTACGGGGGGAAACACCATATATTTT
TRBV27	-	-	TRBJ1-1	14	CASKEQGKNTEAFF	TGTGCCAGCAAGGAGCAGGGTAAGAACACTGAAGCTTTCTTT
TRBV6-6	-	-	TRBJ1-1	15	CASSYGRRLNTEAFF	TGTGCCAGCAGTTACGGACGGAGATTAAACACTGAAGCTTTCTTT
TRBV7-3	TRBD2	-	TRBJ2-7	14	CASSSQRGPYEQYF	TGTGCCAGCAGCTCTCAGCGGGGACCCTACGAGCAGTACTTC
TRBV28	TRBD1	few	TRBJ1-3	15	CASRSRDRAGNTIYF	TGTGCCAGCAGGTCCAGGGACAGGGCTGGAAACACCATATATTTT
TRBV5-6	-	-	TRBJ2-6	15	CASSLAGFGANVLTF	TGTGCCAGCAGCTTGGCCGGGTTCGGGGCCAACGTCCTGACTTTC
TRBV14	-	-	TRBJ2-3	15	CASSPRTEGADTQYF	TGTGCCAGCAGCCCACGGACAGAGGGAGCAGATACGCAGTATTTT
TRBV27	TRBD2	-	TRBJ2-1	16	CASSLSSGSSYNEQFF	TGTGCCAGCAGTTTATCGAGCGGGAGCTCCTACAATGAGCAGTTCTTC
TRBV9	TRBD2	-	TRBJ2-3	16	CASSPLLAGGPDTQYF	TGTGCCAGCAGCCCCTTACTAGCGGGGGGGCCGGATACGCAGTATTTT